This TCR beta chain was sequenced in a study of CD8 T cells in ankylosing spondylitis. Making use of molecular barcodes, quantitative 5'-RACE generated TCR beta libraries. TCRdb analysed the 5' RACE reads with MiXCR anew, one entry per CDR3 protein. This sample has roughly 150,000 distinct CDR3 sequences, with 9.8% found just once. CDR1 and CDR2 (germline): MNHEY, SMNVEV (reference sequence). Trimming shortened V by 2 bases and J by 3 bases, and 17 bases separated the two germline ends. This CDR3 region has 16 residues. The V gene is TRBV27, the J gene TRBJ2-7; D is possibly TRBD2 (6 bases). This clonotype was sampled from a female donor with ankylosing spondylitis or in good health (not recorded which). Sequenced material: blood, either unsorted or a sorted T cell fraction (not recorded which). In nucleotides, the CDR3 is TGTGCCAGCAGTTTACTCGGAACGGGAGCCTTCTACGAGCAGTACTTC. Translated: CASSLLGTGAFYEQYF.